The TCR beta chain under discussion was sequenced for a study of cytomegalovirus exposure and HLA in healthy donors. The wider study: In a previous analysis, 110 million or so unique TCR beta sequences were found from 150 million to 200 million T cells.

Germline CDR1 LNHDA, CDR2 SQIVND (reference sequence). Trimming pared 1 base from V and 0 bases from J, leaving 22 bases between. The CDR3 is 20 residues long. Worth noting for this clone: Antigen: not known.

The PCR used 60 Vbeta and 13 Jbeta primers. TCRdb's table, derived via immunoSEQ multiplex PCR, lists solely in-frame clones and lacks some. The sample yields more than 80,000 clones, over 60% seen once. Unrecorded immune exposure was likely among donors, who were nominally healthy when sampled. No record exists of this donor's CMV serostatus. Study findings and constraints: When analyzed later, a missense DCLRE1C variant was found to be linked to TCR beta V- and J-gene trimming.

Material for sequencing was PBMCs. This receptor was identified in a human donor in good health. V gene TRBV19 combines with J gene TRBJ2-4; no clear D. In nucleotides, the CDR3 is TGTGCCAGTAGTATAGCATTGCGGCTTTCTACGACTTTAGCCAAAAACATTCAGTACTTC. Its protein is CASSIALRLSTTLAKNIQYF.